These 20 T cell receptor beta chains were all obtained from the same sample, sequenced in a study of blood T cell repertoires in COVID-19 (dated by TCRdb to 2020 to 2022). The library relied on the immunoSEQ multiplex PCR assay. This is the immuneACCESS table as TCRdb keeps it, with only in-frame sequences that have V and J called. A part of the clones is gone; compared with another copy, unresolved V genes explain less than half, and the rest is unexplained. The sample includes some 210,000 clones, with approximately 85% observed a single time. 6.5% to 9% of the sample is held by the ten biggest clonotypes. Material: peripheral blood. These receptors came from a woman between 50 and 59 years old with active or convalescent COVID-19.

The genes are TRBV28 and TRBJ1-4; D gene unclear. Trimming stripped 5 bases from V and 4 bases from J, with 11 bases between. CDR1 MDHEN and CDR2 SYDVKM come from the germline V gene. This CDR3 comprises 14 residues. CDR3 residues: CASSRGGINEKLFF. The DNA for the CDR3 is TGTGCCAGCAGTCGCGGAGGTATTAATGAAAAACTGTTTTTT.

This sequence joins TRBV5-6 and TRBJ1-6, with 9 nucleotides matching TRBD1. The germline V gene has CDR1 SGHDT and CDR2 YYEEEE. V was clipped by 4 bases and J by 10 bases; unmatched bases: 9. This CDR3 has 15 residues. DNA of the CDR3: TGTGCCAGCAGCCTGGTGGGGACAGGGCCCTCACCCCTCCACTTT. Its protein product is CASSLVGTGPSPLHF.

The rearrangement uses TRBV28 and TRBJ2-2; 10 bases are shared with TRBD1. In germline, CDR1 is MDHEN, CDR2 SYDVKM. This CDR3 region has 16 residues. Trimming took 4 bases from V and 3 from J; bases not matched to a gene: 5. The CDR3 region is CASSSPGTGDTGELFF. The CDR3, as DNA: TGTGCCAGCAGTTCCCCCGGGACAGGGGACACCGGGGAGCTGTTTTTT.

The CDR3 region has the DNA TGTGCCAGCAGCAAGGGACAGACGGAGGCAGAGACCCAGTACTTC. Its translation is CASSKGQTEAETQYF. This chain connects TRBV21-1 to TRBJ2-5; TRBD1 reflects the table's D call only, with no check against the DNA. TRBV21-1 corresponds to a pseudogene. The CDR3 has 15 amino acids.

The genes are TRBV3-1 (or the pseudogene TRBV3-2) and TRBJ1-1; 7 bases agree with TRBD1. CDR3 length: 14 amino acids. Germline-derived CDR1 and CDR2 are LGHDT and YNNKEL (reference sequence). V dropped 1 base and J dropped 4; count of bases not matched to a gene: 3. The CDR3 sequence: CASSQGDRVTEAFF. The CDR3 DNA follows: TGTGCCAGCAGCCAAGGCGACAGGGTCACTGAAGCTTTCTTT.

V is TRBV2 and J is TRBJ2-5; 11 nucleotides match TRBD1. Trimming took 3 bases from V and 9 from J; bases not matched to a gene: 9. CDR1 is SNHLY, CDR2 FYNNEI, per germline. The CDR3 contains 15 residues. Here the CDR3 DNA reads TGTGCCAGCAGTGAGCGGGGGACAGGGGGATCGGCCCAGTACTTC. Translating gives CASSERGTGGSAQYF.

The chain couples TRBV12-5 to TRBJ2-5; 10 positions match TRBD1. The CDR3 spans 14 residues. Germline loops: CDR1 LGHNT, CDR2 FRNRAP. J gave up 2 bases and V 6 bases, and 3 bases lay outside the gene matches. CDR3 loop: CASGSGQGQETQYF. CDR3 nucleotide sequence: TGTGCTAGTGGATCGGGACAGGGGCAAGAGACCCAGTACTTC.

The chain's CDR3 is CASSLAVRGFNTEAFF. In DNA form, the CDR3 reads TGCGCCAGCAGCTTGGCTGTGCGCGGGTTCAACACTGAAGCTTTCTTT. The chain carries TRBV5-1 and TRBJ1-1; D call uncertain. The CDR3 totals 16 residues. Germline CDR1 and CDR2: SGHRS and YFSETQ. V was shortened by 0 bases and J by 2 bases, with 14 bases between the two germline ends.

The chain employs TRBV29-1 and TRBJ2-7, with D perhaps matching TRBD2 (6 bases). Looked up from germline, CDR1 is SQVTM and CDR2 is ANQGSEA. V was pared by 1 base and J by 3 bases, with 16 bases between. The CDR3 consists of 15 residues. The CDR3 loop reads CSVEGEETGRYEQYF. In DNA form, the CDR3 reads TGCAGCGTTGAAGGGGAGGAAACAGGCCGCTACGAGCAGTACTTC.

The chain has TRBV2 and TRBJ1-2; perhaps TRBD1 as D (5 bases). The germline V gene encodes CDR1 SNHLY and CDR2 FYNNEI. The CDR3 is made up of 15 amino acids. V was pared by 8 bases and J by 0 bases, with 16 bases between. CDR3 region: CASQTSREANYGYTF. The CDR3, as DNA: TGTGCCAGCCAGACCTCCAGGGAGGCTAACTATGGCTACACCTTC.

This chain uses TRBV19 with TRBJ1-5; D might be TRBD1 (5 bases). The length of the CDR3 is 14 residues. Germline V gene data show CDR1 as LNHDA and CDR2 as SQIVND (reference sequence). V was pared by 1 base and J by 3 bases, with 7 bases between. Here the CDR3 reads CASSIGDYNQPQHF. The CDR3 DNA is TGTGCCAGTAGTATAGGGGACTACAATCAGCCCCAGCATTTT. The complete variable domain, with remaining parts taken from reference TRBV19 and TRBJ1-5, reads DGGITQSPKYLFRKEGQNVTLSCEQNLNHDAMYWYRQDPGQGLRLIYYSQIVNDFQKGDIAEGYSVSREKKESFPLTVTSAQKNPTAFYLCASSIGDYNQPQHFGDGTRLSIL.

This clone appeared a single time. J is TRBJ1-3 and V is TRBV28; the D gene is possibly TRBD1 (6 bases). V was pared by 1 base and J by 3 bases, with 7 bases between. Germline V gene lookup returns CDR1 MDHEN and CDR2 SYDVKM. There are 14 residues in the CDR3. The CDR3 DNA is TGTGCCAGCAGTTTATCCAGGGGTGGAAACACCATATATTTT. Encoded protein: CASSLSRGGNTIYF.

The CDR3 here is CASSQQGTTNEKLFF. For the CDR3, the DNA is TGCGCCAGCAGCCAGCAGGGTACAACTAATGAAAAACTGTTTTTT. The V call is TRBV4-1, the J call TRBJ1-4; a possible D gene is TRBD1 (5 bases). CDR3 length: 15 residues. V lost 3 bases and J 0 bases, leaving 8 bases between the germline ends. The germline CDR1 and CDR2 sequences are MGHRA and YSYEKL.

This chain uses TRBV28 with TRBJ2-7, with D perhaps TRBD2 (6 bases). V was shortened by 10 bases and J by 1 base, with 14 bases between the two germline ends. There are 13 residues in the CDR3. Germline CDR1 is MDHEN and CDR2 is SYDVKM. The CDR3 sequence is CATIGGWSYEQYF. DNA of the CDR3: TGTGCCACCATAGGAGGGTGGTCCTACGAGCAGTACTTC.

The CDR3 protein is CASSRWTGQTDTQYF. The CDR3 DNA follows: TGTGCCAGCAGCCGCTGGACAGGGCAGACAGATACGCAGTATTTT. The chain uses TRBV11-2 and TRBJ2-3; 8 bases line up with TRBD1. CDR1 SGHAT and CDR2 FQNNGV come from the germline V gene. CDR3 size: 15 residues. V lost 5 bases, J lost 3 bases, and 7 bases stayed unmatched.

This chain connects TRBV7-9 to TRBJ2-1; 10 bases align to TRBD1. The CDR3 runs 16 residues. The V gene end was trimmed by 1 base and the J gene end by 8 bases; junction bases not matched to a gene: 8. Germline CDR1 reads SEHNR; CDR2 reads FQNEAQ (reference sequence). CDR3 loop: CASSLEGWDRGDEQFF. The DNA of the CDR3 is TGTGCCAGCAGCTTAGAAGGATGGGACAGGGGCGATGAGCAGTTCTTC. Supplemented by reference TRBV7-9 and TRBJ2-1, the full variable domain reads DTGVSQNPRHKITKRGQNVTFRCDPISEHNRLYWYRQTLGQGPEFLTYFQNEAQLEKSRLLSDRFSAERPKGSFSTLEIQRTEQGDSAMYLCASSLEGWDRGDEQFFGPGTRLTVL.

This CDR3 reads CASSLATSGYEQYF. The CDR3 DNA is TGTGCCAGCAGCTTAGCGACTAGCGGGTACGAGCAGTACTTC. The gene calls are TRBV7-2 and TRBJ2-7; 10 bases line up with TRBD2. V shed 0 bases and J 4 bases; nucleotides not matched to a gene: 0. The germline gives CDR1 SGHTA, CDR2 FQGNSA. CDR3 length: 14 residues.

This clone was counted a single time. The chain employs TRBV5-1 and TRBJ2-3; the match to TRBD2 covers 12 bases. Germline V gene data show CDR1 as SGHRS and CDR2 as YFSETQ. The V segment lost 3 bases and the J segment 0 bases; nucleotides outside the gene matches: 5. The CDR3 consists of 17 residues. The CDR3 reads CASSWPLAGGSTDTQYF. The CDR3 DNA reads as TGCGCCAGCAGCTGGCCCCTAGCGGGGGGGAGCACAGATACGCAGTATTTT.

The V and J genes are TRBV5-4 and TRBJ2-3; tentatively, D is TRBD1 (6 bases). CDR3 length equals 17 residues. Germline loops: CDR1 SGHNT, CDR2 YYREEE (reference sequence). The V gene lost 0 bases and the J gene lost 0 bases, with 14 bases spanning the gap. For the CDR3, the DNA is TGTGCCAGCAGCTTGGGAGGGGGAAAAGATAGCACAGATACGCAGTATTTT. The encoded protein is CASSLGGGKDSTDTQYF.

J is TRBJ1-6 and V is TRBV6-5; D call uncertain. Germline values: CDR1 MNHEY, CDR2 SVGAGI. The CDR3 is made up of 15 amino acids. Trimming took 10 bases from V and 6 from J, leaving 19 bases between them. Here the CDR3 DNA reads TGTGCCACCTCCCGTAGAGGAGCAAGTAATTCACCCCTCCACTTT. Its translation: CATSRRGASNSPLHF.